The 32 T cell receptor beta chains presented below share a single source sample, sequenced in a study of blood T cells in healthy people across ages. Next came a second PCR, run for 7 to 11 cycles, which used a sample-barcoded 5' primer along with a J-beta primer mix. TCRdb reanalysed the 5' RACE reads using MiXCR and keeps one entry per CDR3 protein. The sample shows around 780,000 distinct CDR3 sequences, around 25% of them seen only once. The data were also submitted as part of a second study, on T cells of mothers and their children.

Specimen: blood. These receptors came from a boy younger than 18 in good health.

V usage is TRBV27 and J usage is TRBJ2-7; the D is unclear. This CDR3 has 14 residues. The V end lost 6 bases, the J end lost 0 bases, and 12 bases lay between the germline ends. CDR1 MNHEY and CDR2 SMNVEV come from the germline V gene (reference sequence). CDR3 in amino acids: CASSPKWGSYEQYF. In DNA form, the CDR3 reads TGTGCCAGCAGCCCGAAATGGGGCTCCTACGAGCAGTACTTC.

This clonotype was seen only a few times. CDR3 sequence: CASSSRRDNEQFF. CDR3 in DNA: TGTGCCAGCAGCTCCCGACGTGACAATGAGCAGTTCTTC. This chain links TRBV3-1 with TRBJ2-1; D ambiguous. With 5 bases removed from V and 5 bases from J, the gap between germline ends came to 10 bases. Germline assignment: CDR1 LGHDT and CDR2 YNNKEL (reference sequence). The CDR3 spans 13 residues.

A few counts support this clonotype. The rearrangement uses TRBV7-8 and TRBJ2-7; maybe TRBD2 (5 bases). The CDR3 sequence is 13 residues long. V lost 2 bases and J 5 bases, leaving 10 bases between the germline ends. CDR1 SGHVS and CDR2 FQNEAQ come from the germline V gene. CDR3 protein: CASSLSYGDEQYF. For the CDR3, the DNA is TGTGCCAGCAGCTTATCGTACGGGGACGAGCAGTACTTC. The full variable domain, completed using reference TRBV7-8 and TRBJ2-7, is GAGVSQSPRYKVAKRGQDVALRCDPISGHVSLFWYQQALGQGPEFLTYFQNEAQLDKSGLPSDRFFAERPEGSVSTLKIQRTQQEDSAVYLCASSLSYGDEQYFGPGTRLTVT.

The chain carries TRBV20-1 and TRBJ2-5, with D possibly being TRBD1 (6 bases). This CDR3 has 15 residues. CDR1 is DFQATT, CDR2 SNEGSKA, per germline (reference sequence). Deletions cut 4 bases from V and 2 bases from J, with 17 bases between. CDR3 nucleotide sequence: TGCAGTGCTACCACACCCAGGGGACATCAAGAGACCCAGTACTTC. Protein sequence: CSATTPRGHQETQYF.

CDR3 residues: CASSPRSENYYYEQYF. CDR3 nucleotide sequence: TGCGCCAGCAGCCCGAGGTCGGAAAACTACTACTACGAGCAGTACTTC. The chain employs TRBV10-1 and TRBJ2-1; D is undetermined. The J call could be wrong; TRBJ2-7 is a better fit for the DNA end. The CDR3 extends over 16 amino acids. The V gene's germline CDR1 is WNHNN and CDR2 SYGVQD (reference sequence).

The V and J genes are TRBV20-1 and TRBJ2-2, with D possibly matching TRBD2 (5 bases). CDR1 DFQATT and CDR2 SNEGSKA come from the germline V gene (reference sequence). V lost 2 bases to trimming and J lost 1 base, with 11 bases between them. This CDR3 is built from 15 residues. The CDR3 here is CSARYGSRNTGELFF. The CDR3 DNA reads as TGCAGTGCTAGATATGGGAGCCGGAACACCGGGGAGCTGTTTTTT.

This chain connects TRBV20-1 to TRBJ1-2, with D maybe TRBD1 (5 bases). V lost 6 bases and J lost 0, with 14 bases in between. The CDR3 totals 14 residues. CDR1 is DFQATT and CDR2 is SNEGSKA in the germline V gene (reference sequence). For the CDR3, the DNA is TGCAGTGCCCGGGGGGGATCGGCTAACTATGGCTACACCTTC. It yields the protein CSARGGSANYGYTF.

The CDR3 loop reads CATALPTSYNEQFF. CDR3 nucleotides: TGTGCCACCGCGCTGCCGACCTCCTACAATGAGCAGTTCTTC. The rearrangement uses TRBV10-3 and TRBJ2-1; D remains ambiguous. The CDR3 totals 14 residues. Germline lookup yields CDR1 ENHRY and CDR2 SYGVKD. The V end lost 10 bases, the J end lost 0 bases, and 13 bases lay between the germline ends.

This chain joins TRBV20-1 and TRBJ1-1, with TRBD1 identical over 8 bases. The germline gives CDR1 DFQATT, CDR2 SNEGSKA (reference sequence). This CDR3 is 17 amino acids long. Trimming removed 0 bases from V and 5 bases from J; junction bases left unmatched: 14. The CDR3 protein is CSARDRRQGSINTEAFF. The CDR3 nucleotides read TGCAGTGCTAGAGATAGGCGACAGGGGAGTATAAATACTGAAGCTTTCTTT.

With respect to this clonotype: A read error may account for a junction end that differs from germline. CDR3: CAGSSGPGQGYGETQYF. As DNA, the CDR3 is TGTGCCGGCAGCTCCGGGCCGGGACAGGGTTATGGAGAGACCCAGTACTTC. The rearrangement uses TRBV11-2 and TRBJ2-5; the match to TRBD1 covers 9 bases. Germline lookup yields CDR1 SGHAT and CDR2 FQNNGV. The CDR3 spans 17 residues.

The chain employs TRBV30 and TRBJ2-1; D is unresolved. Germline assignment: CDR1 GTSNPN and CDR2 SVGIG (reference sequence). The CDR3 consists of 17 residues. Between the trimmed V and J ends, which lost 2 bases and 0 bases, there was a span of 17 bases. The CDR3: CAWSPHGLPSSYNEQFF. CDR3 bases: TGTGCCTGGAGTCCTCATGGTCTTCCGAGCTCCTACAATGAGCAGTTCTTC.

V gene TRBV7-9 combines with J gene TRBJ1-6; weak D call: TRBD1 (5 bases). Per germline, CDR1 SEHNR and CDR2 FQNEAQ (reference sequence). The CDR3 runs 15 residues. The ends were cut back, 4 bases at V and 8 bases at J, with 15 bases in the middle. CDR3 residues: CASSSYRTKDSPLHF. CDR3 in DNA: TGTGCCAGCAGCTCTTACAGGACCAAGGATTCACCCCTCCACTTT. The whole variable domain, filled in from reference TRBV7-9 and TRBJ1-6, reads DTGVSQNPRHKITKRGQNVTFRCDPISEHNRLYWYRQTLGQGPEFLTYFQNEAQLEKSRLLSDRFSAERPKGSFSTLEIQRTEQGDSAMYLCASSSYRTKDSPLHFGNGTRLTVT.

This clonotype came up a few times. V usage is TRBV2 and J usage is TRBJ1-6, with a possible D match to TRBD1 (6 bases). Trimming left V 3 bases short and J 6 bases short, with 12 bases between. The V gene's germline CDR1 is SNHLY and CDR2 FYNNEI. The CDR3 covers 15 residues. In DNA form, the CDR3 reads TGTGCCAGCAGTGAGCGACAGGCCCCTAATTCACCCCTCCACTTT. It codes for CASSERQAPNSPLHF.

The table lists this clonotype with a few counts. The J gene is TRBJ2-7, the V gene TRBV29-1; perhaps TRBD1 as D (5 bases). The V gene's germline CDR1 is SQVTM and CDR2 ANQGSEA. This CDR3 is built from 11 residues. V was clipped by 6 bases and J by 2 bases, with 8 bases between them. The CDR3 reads CSVLTAYEQYF. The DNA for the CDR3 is TGCAGCGTCCTGACAGCCTACGAGCAGTACTTC.

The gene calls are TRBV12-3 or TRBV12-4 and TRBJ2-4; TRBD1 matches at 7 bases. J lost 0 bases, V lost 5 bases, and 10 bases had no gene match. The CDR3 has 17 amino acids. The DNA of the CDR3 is TGTGCCAGCAGTCCTCGACAGGGAAAGCTAGCCAAAAACATTCAGTACTTC. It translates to CASSPRQGKLAKNIQYF.

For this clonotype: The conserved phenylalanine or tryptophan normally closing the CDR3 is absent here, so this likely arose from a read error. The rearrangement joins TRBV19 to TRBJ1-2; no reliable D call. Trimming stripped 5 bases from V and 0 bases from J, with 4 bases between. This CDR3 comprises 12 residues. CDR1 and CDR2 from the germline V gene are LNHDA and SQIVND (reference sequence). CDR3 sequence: CASSPANYGYTL. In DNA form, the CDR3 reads TGTGCCAGTAGTCCCGCTAACTATGGCTACACCCTC.

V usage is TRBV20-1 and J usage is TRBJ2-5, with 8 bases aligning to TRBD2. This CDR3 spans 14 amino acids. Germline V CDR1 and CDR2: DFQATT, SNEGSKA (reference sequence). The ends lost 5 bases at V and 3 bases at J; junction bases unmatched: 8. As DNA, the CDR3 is TGCAGTGCTCCTAGAGCGGGGGCCGAAGAGACCCAGTACTTC. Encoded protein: CSAPRAGAEETQYF.

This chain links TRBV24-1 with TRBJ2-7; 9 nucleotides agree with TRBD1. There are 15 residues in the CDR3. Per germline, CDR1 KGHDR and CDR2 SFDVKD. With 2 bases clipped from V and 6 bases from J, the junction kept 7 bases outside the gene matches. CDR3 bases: TGTGCCACCAGTGATTCCCGACAGGGGGGGAGCGAGCAGTACTTC. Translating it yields CATSDSRQGGSEQYF.

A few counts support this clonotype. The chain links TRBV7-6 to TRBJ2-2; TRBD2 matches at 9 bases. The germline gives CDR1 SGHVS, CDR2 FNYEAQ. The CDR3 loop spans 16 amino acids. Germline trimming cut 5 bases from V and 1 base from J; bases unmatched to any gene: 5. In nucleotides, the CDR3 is TGTGCCAGCAGCCCGTGGACTAGCGAGAACACCGGGGAGCTGTTTTTT. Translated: CASSPWTSENTGELFF.

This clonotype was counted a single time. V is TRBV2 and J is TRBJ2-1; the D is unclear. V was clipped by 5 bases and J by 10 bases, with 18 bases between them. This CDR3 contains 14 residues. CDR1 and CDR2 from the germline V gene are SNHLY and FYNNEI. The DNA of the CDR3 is TGTGCCAGCAGTTCGGACCGAGGCGTCGGGGAGCAGTTCTTC. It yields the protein CASSSDRGVGEQFF.

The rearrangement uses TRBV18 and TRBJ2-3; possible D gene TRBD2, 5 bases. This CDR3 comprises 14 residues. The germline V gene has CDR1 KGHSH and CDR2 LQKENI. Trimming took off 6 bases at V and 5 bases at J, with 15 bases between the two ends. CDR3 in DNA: TGTGCCAGCTCGCCCGGACTCGGAGAAGATACGCAGTATTTT. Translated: CASSPGLGEDTQYF.

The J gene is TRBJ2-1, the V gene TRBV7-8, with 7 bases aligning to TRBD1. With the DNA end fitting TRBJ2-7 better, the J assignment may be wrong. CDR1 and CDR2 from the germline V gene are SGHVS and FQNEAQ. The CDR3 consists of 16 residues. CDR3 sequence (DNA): TGTGCCAGCAGCTTAGATGCTGACAGGGTAACCTACGAGCAGTACTTC. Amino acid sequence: CASSLDADRVTYEQYF.

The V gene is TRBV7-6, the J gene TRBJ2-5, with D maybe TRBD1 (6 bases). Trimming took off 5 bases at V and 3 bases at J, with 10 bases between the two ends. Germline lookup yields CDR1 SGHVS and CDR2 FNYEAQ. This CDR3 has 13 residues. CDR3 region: CASSPRGKETQYF. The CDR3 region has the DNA TGTGCCAGCAGCCCTAGGGGGAAAGAGACCCAGTACTTC.

CDR3 sequence: CSALPGQPSGANVLTF. CDR3 in DNA: TGCAGTGCTCTTCCGGGACAACCGTCTGGGGCCAACGTCCTGACTTTC. The chain recombines TRBV20-1 with TRBJ2-6, with D possibly TRBD1 on 6 matching bases. V lost 5 bases to trimming and J lost 1 base, with 15 bases between them. This CDR3 is built from 16 residues. The germline V gene encodes CDR1 DFQATT and CDR2 SNEGSKA (reference sequence).

The CDR3 DNA reads as TGTGCCAGCAGCTTAACTGGGACGGTCGGTCGGGGAAACATTCAGTACTTC. This gives the protein CASSLTGTVGRGNIQYF. The chain is built from TRBV7-3 and TRBJ2-4; tentatively, D is TRBD1 or TRBD2 (5 bases each). V was trimmed by 0 bases and J by 6 bases, leaving 18 bases between them. CDR3 length equals 17 residues. Germline CDR1 is SGHTA and CDR2 is FQGTGA. Variable domain in full (rest from reference TRBV7-3 and TRBJ2-4): GAGVSQTPSNKVTEKGKYVELRCDPISGHTALYWYRQSLGQGPEFLIYFQGTGAADDSGLPNDRFFAVRPEGSVSTLKIQRTERGDSAVYLCASSLTGTVGRGNIQYFGAGTRLSVL.

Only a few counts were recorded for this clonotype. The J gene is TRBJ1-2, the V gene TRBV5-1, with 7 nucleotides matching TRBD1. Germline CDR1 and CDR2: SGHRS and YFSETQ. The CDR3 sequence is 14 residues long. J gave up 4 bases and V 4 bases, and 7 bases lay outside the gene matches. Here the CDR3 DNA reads TGCGCCAGCAGCCAAAGGGGGCCCCCCTATGGCTACACCTTC. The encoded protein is CASSQRGPPYGYTF.

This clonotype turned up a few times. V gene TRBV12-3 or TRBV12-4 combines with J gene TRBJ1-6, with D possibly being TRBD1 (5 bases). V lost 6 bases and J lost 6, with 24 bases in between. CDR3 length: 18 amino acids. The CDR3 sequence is CASRLEGWDGQFNSPLHF. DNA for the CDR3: TGTGCCAGCAGGCTTGAGGGTTGGGATGGACAATTTAATTCACCCCTCCACTTT.

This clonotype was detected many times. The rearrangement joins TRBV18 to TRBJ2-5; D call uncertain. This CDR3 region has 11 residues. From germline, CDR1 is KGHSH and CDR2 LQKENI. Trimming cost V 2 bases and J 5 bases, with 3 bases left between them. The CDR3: CASSPGETQYF. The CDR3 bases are TGTGCCAGCTCACCAGGCGAGACCCAGTACTTC.

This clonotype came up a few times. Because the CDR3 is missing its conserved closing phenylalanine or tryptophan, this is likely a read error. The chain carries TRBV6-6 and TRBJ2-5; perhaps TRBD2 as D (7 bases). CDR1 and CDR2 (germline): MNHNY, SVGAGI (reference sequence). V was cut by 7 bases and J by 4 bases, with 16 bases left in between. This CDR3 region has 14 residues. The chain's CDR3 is CASTLGGGTETQYL. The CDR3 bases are TGTGCCAGCACCCTTGGGGGGGGCACAGAGACCCAGTACCTC.

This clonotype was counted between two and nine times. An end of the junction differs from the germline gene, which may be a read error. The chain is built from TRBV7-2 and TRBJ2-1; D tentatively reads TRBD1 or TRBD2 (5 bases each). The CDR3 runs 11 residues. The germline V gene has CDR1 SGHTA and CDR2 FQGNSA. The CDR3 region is CASSSGLHPGF. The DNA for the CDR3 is TGTGCCAGCAGCTCCGGACTCCATCCAGGGTTC.

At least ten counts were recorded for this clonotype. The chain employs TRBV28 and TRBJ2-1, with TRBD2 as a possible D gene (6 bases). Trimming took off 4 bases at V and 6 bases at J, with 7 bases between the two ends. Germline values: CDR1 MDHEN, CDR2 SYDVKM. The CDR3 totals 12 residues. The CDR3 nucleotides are TGTGCCAGCAGTTCCGGGGGCAATGAGCAGTTCTTC. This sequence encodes CASSSGGNEQFF.

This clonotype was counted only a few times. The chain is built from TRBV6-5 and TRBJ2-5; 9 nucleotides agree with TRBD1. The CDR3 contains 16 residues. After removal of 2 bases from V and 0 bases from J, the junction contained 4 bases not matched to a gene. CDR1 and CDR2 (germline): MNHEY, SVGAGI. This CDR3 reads CASSYPGQGDQETQYF. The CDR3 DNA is TGTGCCAGCAGTTACCCGGGACAGGGAGACCAAGAGACCCAGTACTTC.